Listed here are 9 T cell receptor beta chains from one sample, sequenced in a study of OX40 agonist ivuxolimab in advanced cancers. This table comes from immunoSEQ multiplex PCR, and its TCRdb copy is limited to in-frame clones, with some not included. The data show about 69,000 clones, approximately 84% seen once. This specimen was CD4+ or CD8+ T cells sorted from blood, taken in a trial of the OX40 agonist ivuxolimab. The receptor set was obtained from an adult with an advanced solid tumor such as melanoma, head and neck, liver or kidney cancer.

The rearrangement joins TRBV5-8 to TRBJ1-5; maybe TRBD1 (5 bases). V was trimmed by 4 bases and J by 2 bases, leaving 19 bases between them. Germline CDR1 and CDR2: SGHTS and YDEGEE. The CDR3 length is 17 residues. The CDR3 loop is CASSAPPGFSRNQPQHF. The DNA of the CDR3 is TGTGCCAGCAGCGCCCCCCCAGGGTTTTCGCGCAATCAGCCCCAGCATTTT.

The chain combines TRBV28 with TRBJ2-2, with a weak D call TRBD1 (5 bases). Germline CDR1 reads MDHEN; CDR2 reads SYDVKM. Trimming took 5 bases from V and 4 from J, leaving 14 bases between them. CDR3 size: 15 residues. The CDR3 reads CASSRRTLSTGELFF. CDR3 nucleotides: TGTGCCAGCAGTCGACGGACACTTTCCACCGGGGAGCTGTTTTTT.

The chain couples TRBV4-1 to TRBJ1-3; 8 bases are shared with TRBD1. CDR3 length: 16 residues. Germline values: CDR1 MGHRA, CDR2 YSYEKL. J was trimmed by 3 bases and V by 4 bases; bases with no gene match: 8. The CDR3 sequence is CASSPLDRGSGNTIYF. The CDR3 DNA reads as TGCGCCAGCAGCCCCCTCGACAGGGGAAGTGGAAACACCATATATTTT.

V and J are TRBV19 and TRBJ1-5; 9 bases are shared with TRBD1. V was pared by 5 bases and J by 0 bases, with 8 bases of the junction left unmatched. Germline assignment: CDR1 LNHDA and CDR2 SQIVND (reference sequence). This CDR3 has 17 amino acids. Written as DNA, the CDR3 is TGTGCCAGTAGTGCCCGTCGACAGGGGGATAGCAATCAGCCCCAGCATTTT. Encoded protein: CASSARRQGDSNQPQHF.

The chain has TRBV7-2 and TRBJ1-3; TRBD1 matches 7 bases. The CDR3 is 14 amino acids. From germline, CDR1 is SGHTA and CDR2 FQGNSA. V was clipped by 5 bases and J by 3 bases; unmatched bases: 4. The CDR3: CASSPGGVGNTIYF. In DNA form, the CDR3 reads TGTGCCAGCAGCCCAGGGGGGGTTGGAAACACCATATATTTT.

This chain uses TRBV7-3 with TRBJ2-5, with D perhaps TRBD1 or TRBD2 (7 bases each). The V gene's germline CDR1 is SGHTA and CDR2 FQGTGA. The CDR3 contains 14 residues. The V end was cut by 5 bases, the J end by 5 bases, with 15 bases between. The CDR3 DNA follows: TGTGCCAGCAGCCCAGGGGGGGGCAGGGAGACCCAGTACTTC. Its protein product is CASSPGGGRETQYF.

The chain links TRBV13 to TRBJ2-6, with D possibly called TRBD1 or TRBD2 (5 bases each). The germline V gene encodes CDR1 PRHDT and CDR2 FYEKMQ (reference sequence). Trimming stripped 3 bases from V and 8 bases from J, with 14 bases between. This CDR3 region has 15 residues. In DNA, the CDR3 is TGTGCCAGCAGCTTCGGGGACCCTAGGACCAACGTCCTGACTTTC. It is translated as CASSFGDPRTNVLTF. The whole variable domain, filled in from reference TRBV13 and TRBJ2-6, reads AAGVIQSPRHLIKEKRETATLKCYPIPRHDTVYWYQQGPGQDPQFLISFYEKMQSDKGSIPDRFSAQQFSDYHSELNMSSLELGDSALYFCASSFGDPRTNVLTFGAGSRLTVL.

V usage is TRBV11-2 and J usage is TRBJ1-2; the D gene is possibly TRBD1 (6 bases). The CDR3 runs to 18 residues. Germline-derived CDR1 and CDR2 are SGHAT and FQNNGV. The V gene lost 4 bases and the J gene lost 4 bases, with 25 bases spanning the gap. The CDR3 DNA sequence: TGTGCCAGCAGCTCCAGAGGGGGGAGTCCGGTGGGTTCCTATGGCTACACCTTC. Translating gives CASSSRGGSPVGSYGYTF.

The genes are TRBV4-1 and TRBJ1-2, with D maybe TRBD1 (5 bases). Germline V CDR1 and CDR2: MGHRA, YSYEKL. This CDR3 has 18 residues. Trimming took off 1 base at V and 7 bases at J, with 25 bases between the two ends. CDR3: CASSQVTGTDGIARGYTF. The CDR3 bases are TGCGCCAGCAGCCAAGTAACCGGGACGGACGGGATTGCCCGTGGCTACACCTTC.